One sample yielded the 20 T cell receptor beta chains listed below, sequenced in a study of human T cells and chemical hapten exposure. TCRdb ran MiXCR on the RACE reads and lists one entry per CDR3 protein. The sample has approximately 69,000 distinct CDR3 sequences, under 13% seen once. The time point is: patch test 2, 6 weeks after DPC sensitization. Regarding treatment: therapeutic diphenylcyclopropenone sensitization with weekly scalp DPC. This specimen was whole blood, taken in connection with sensitization to the hapten diphenylcyclopropenone (DPC). These receptors all stem from a woman aged 50 to 60 with alopecia areata. Some clones in this sample may be carry-over from other donors' samples.

This clonotype appeared many times. The genes are TRBV29-1 and TRBJ2-1, with D maybe TRBD2 (5 bases). Trimming removed 7 bases from V and 6 bases from J, with 7 bases in between. Germline assignment: CDR1 SQVTM and CDR2 ANQGSEA. The CDR3 runs to 10 residues. The CDR3 DNA follows: TGCAGCGCCGGGGTCAATGAGCAGTTCTTC. This translates into CSAGVNEQFF.

This clonotype was picked up a small number of times. The chain recombines TRBV29-1 with TRBJ2-7; 10 positions match TRBD2. V shed 1 base and J 4 bases; nucleotides not matched to a gene: 4. Looked up from germline, CDR1 is SQVTM and CDR2 is ANQGSEA. This CDR3 is 14 amino acids long. The CDR3 reads CSVEGTSGKYEQYF. CDR3 nucleotides: TGCAGCGTTGAAGGGACTAGCGGTAAATACGAGCAGTACTTC.

This clonotype was seen a few times. The rearrangement uses TRBV7-6 and TRBJ2-3; 15 bases map to TRBD2. After removal of 4 bases from V and 0 bases from J, the junction contained 8 bases not matched to a gene. Germline V CDR1 and CDR2: SGHVS, FNYEAQ. CDR3 length: 19 amino acids. For the CDR3, the DNA is TGTGCCAGCAGCTCGGGACTAGCGGGAGGATTTTGGAGCACAGATACGCAGTATTTT. Its translation is CASSSGLAGGFWSTDTQYF.

The chain joins TRBV6-5 to TRBJ1-2, with TRBD1 as a possible D gene (6 bases). The CDR3 covers 17 residues. V was clipped by 1 base and J by 4 bases, with 19 bases between them. Per germline, CDR1 MNHEY and CDR2 SVGAGI. CDR3 region: CASSYFAGEPPRYGYTF. Here the CDR3 DNA reads TGTGCCAGCAGTTACTTTGCAGGGGAGCCTCCCCGCTATGGCTACACCTTC.

The CDR3 here is CASSQDREYTEAFF. The CDR3 nucleotides are TGTGCCAGCAGCCAAGACAGGGAGTACACTGAAGCTTTCTTT. The chain links TRBV5-6 to TRBJ1-1; 7 nucleotides align to TRBD1. This CDR3 is built from 14 residues. Looked up from germline, CDR1 is SGHDT and CDR2 is YYEEEE. Unmatched junction bases numbered 6, after V lost 4 bases and J lost 3 bases.

At least ten counts were recorded for this clonotype. This sequence joins TRBV12-5 and TRBJ2-1; D is unclear. CDR1 and CDR2 (germline): LGHNT, FRNRAP. Trimming left V 5 bases short and J 4 bases short, with 6 bases between. This CDR3 region has 12 residues. CDR3 in DNA: TGTGCTAGTGGTCCGACTTACAATGAGCAGTTCTTC. Its translation: CASGPTYNEQFF.

The chain employs TRBV30 and TRBJ1-1, with D unresolved. The length of the CDR3 is 15 residues. Trimming pared 5 bases from V and 4 bases from J, leaving 20 bases between. Germline CDR1 and CDR2: GTSNPN and SVGIG (reference sequence). CDR3 loop: CAWFHGDQRSTEAFF. CDR3 sequence (DNA): TGTGCCTGGTTCCACGGAGATCAGCGTTCCACTGAAGCTTTCTTT.

V is TRBV19 and J is TRBJ2-5; 9 bases map to TRBD1. The V and J ends lost 6 bases and 3 bases, in that order; junction bases with no gene match: 2. The germline gives CDR1 LNHDA, CDR2 SQIVND (reference sequence). The CDR3 runs 13 residues. CDR3 nucleotides: TGTGCCAGTAGCAGGGACAGGGAAGAGACCCAGTACTTC. Translation gives CASSRDREETQYF.

The chain has TRBV28 and TRBJ2-1; D remains ambiguous. The V gene's germline CDR1 is MDHEN and CDR2 SYDVKM. The V end was cut by 3 bases, the J end by 3 bases, with 6 bases between. This CDR3 comprises 13 residues. The CDR3 sequence is CASSFGNYNEQFF. The CDR3 nucleotides are TGTGCCAGCAGTTTTGGCAACTACAATGAGCAGTTCTTC.

In this sample, this clonotype turned up many times. The chain joins TRBV11-2 to TRBJ1-1; TRBD1 matches at 7 bases. The CDR3 covers 16 residues. J lost 1 base, V lost 5 bases, and 10 bases had no gene match. The germline V gene encodes CDR1 SGHAT and CDR2 FQNNGV. The chain's CDR3 is CASSPGRGRRNTEAFF. DNA for the CDR3: TGTGCCAGCAGCCCCGGGAGGGGGCGGAGGAACACTGAAGCTTTCTTT.

This clonotype was seen more than once but under ten times. V gene TRBV11-3 combines with J gene TRBJ1-6; possible D gene TRBD1, 5 bases. The V and J ends lost 3 bases and 4 bases respectively, with 13 bases between them. This CDR3 has 16 amino acids. Looked up from germline, CDR1 is SGHNT and CDR2 is YENEEA. The CDR3 DNA sequence: TGTGCCAGCAGCTTCCCTCAGGGAGGATATAATTCACCCCTCCACTTT. Translating it yields CASSFPQGGYNSPLHF.

This clonotype was observed at least ten times. The V gene is TRBV6-5, the J gene TRBJ1-3; D not resolved. Germline CDR1 MNHEY, CDR2 SVGAGI. This CDR3 spans 15 amino acids. The germline V and J ends were trimmed by 3 bases and 0 bases, with 9 bases remaining between them. CDR3 DNA: TGTGCCAGCAGTTATAGGGCTTACTCTGGAAACACCATATATTTT. Its translation: CASSYRAYSGNTIYF.

The DNA for the CDR3 is TGTGCCAGCAGCGTTACCAGGGGAGAAGATACGCAGTATTTT. This translates into CASSVTRGEDTQYF. The chain joins TRBV9 to TRBJ2-3; the D gene is possibly TRBD1 (6 bases). V was pared by 2 bases and J by 5 bases, with 12 bases between. Per the germline V gene, CDR1 is SGDLS and CDR2 is YYNGEE. The CDR3 covers 14 residues. The whole variable domain, remainder taken from reference TRBV9 and TRBJ2-3, is DSGVTQTPKHLITATGQRVTLRCSPRSGDLSVYWYQQSLDQGLQFLIQYYNGEERAKGNILERFSAQQFPDLHSELNLSSLELGDSALYFCASSVTRGEDTQYFGPGTRLTVL.

The V gene is TRBV27, the J gene TRBJ2-7, with D perhaps matching TRBD1 (6 bases). Trimming took off 5 bases at V and 3 bases at J, with 20 bases between the two ends. The CDR3 is 16 amino acids. Germline CDR1 reads MNHEY; CDR2 reads SMNVEV (reference sequence). As DNA, the CDR3 is TGTGCCAGCAGTCGCCCAGGGGCGGAGACCTTCTACGAGCAGTACTTC. It encodes CASSRPGAETFYEQYF.

In its sample, this clonotype was seen a few times. The chain joins TRBV18 to TRBJ1-2, with a tentative D call TRBD1 (5 bases). The CDR3 runs to 14 residues. Germline loops: CDR1 KGHSH, CDR2 LQKENI. The germline V and J ends were trimmed by 3 bases and 0 bases, with 8 bases remaining between them. This chain's CDR3 is CASSPSTANYGYTF. For the CDR3, the DNA is TGTGCCAGCTCACCGTCGACAGCTAACTATGGCTACACCTTC.

The rearrangement links TRBV12-3 or TRBV12-4 to TRBJ2-2; 7 bases fit TRBD1. Trimming removed 6 bases from V and 7 bases from J; junction bases left unmatched: 8. This CDR3 is 14 amino acids long. Here the CDR3 DNA reads TGTGCCAGCAGCCCCAGGGGGACGGTCGGGGAGCTGTTTTTT. The encoded protein is CASSPRGTVGELFF.

This clonotype showed up many times. This chain links TRBV6-1 with TRBJ1-2; 8 nucleotides match TRBD1. In germline, CDR1 is MNHNS, CDR2 SASEGT. V was clipped by 3 bases and J by 8 bases; unmatched bases: 5. CDR3 size: 13 residues. In nucleotides, the CDR3 is TGTGCCAGCAGTGAGACAGGGGCGGGCGGCTACACCTTC. This sequence encodes CASSETGAGGYTF.

Ten or more counts support this clonotype. This chain joins TRBV9 and TRBJ1-6; D is unresolved. Germline CDR1 and CDR2: SGDLS and YYNGEE. V lost 3 bases and J 8 bases, leaving 18 bases between the germline ends. CDR3 length: 16 residues. DNA for the CDR3: TGTGCCAGCAGCGCCTCCTTCACGGACGTAGATTCACCCCTCCACTTT. Protein sequence: CASSASFTDVDSPLHF.

Notes on this clonotype: A much bigger clone sits one base away, suggesting this may be a read error. The gene calls are TRBV7-9 and TRBJ2-3; 9 bases map to TRBD1. The V segment lost 5 bases and the J segment 4 bases; nucleotides outside the gene matches: 13. Germline assignment: CDR1 SEHNR and CDR2 FQNEAQ (reference sequence). The CDR3 loop spans 17 amino acids. CDR3 DNA sequence: TGTGCCAGCAGCCTACAATTCACAGGGGGCTCATCAGATACGCAGTATTTT. Protein sequence: CASSLQFTGGSSDTQYF. The whole variable domain, filled in from reference TRBV7-9 and TRBJ2-3, reads DTGVSQNPRHKITKRGQNVTFRCDPISEHNRLYWYRQTLGQGPEFLTYFQNEAQLEKSRLLSDRFSAERPKGSFSTLEIQRTEQGDSAMYLCASSLQFTGGSSDTQYFGPGTRLTVL.

The chain recombines TRBV29-1 with TRBJ2-2; D perhaps matches TRBD1 (5 bases). CDR3 length: 12 residues. CDR1 SQVTM and CDR2 ANQGSEA come from the germline V gene. Trimming took 6 bases from V and 1 from J, leaving 6 bases between them. The CDR3 sequence is CSVRENTGELFF. The CDR3 nucleotides read TGCAGCGTCAGGGAGAACACCGGGGAGCTGTTTTTT.